The clone carrying this T cell receptor beta chain was picked up a small number of times. TCR beta libraries were built with iRepertoire HTBI primers and Arm-PCR of CDR3 regions. Via MiXCR, TCRdb re-called the multiplex PCR reads, giving one row per CDR3 protein. Of roughly 400,000 distinct CDR3 sequences listed, roughly 15% are singletons. This sample was included in a study of regulatory T cells in long-lasting Graves disease. Regarding time point: newly diagnosed GD, antithyroid drugs for less than 3 months. PBMCs provided the RNA from which the TCR library was made. This sample was also put to use in a study of T cells in Graves' hyperthyroidism and ophthalmopathy.

The sequences come from peripheral blood mononuclear cells (PBMCs), collected at new diagnosis, from a patient treated with antithyroid drugs. This TCR was recovered from a woman aged 18-30 years with Graves disease.

The CDR3: CASSPPRGETQYF. The CDR3 bases are TGTGCCAGCTCACCCCCACGTGGGGAGACCCAGTACTTC. The V gene is TRBV18, the J gene TRBJ2-5; no reliable D call. Germline lookup yields CDR1 KGHSH and CDR2 LQKENI. V dropped 3 bases and J dropped 5 bases, with 10 bases sitting between them. This CDR3 region has 13 residues.